Described below is a single TCR beta chain sequence and its context. The source of the sample is a study of blood T cell repertoires in COVID-19. Trimming left V 6 bases short and J 4 bases short, with 11 bases between. This CDR3 contains 13 residues. Germline lookup yields CDR1 WSHSY and CDR2 SAAADI. Patients from Seattle were sampled longitudinally, starting during active infection. The protocol was immunoSEQ multiplex PCR, while the TCRdb copy is restricted to in-frame clones and leaves out a portion. The sample lists around 280,000 clones; about 90% were seen once. The material sequenced was peripheral blood. The chain has TRBV10-2 and TRBJ2-3; tentative D call: TRBD2 (6 bases). The sequence was obtained from a woman aged 30 to 39 with COVID-19, enrolled during active disease. The CDR3: CASRDPGADTQYF. The DNA for the CDR3 is TGCGCCAGCAGGGATCCGGGAGCAGATACGCAGTATTTT.